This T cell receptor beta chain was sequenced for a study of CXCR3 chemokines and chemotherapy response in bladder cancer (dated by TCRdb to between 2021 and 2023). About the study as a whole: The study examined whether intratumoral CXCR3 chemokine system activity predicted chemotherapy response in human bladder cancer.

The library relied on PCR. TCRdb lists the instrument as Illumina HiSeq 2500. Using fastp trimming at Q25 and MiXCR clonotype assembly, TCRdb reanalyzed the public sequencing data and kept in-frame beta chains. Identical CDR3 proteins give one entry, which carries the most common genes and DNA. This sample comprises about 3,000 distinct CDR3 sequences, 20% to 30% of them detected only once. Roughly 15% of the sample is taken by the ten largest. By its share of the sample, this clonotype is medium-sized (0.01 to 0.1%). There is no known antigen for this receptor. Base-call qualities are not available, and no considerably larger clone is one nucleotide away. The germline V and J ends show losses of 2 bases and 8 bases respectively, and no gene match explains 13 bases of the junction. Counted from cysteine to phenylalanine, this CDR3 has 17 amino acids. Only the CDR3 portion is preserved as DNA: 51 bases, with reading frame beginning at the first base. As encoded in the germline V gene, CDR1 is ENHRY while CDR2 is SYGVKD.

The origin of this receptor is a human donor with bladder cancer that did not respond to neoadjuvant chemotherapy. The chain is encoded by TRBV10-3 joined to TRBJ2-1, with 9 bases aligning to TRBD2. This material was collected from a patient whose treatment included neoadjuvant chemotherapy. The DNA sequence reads TGTGCCATCAGTGAGGTTGGCGGGGGGGCCGTATCGGATGAGCAGTTCTTC. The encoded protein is CAISEVGGGAVSDEQFF.